These 9 T cell receptor beta chains came from one sample sequenced in a study of T cell changes during pregnancy in multiple sclerosis. The assay was immunoSEQ multiplex PCR, and TCRdb's table has in-frame clones only and misses some. The sample comprises 55,000 to 75,000 clones, around 90% of which are singletons, and approximately 1.5% rests with the top ten. The input for sequencing was peripheral blood, taken after pregnancy. The source of these receptors is a female donor with multiple sclerosis, enrolled in a pregnancy study.

The chain couples TRBV5-1 to TRBJ2-5, with TRBD1 as a possible D gene (5 bases). Trimming removed 0 bases at V and 3 bases at J, with 6 bases between. Germline assignment: CDR1 SGHRS and CDR2 YFSETQ. The CDR3 contains 13 residues. CDR3 nucleotide sequence: TGCGCCAGCAGCTTGGAAGGGGAAGAGACCCAGTACTTC. This encodes CASSLEGEETQYF.

The gene calls are TRBV5-4 and TRBJ1-1; 8 bases line up with TRBD1. The CDR3 has 14 residues. Germline CDR1 is SGHNT and CDR2 is YYREEE (reference sequence). Trimming removed 2 bases from V and 3 bases from J; junction bases left unmatched: 3. CDR3: CASSFPGGYTEAFF. The CDR3 region has the DNA TGTGCCAGCAGCTTTCCAGGGGGCTACACTGAAGCTTTCTTT. The full variable domain, rest sourced from reference TRBV5-4 and TRBJ1-1, is ETGVTQSPTHLIKTRGQQVTLRCSSQSGHNTVSWYQQALGQGPQFIFQYYREEENGRGNFPPRFSGLQFPNYSSELNVNALELDDSALYLCASSFPGGYTEAFFGQGTRLTVV.

This chain links TRBV5-6 with TRBJ2-7; D uncertain. V lost 1 base and J lost 2, with 13 bases in between. Germline loops: CDR1 SGHDT, CDR2 YYEEEE. CDR3 length equals 15 residues. The CDR3 nucleotides read TGTGCCAGCAGCTTGTCAACAGCTATTGCCTACGAGCAGTACTTC. It translates to CASSLSTAIAYEQYF.

The rearrangement joins TRBV19 to TRBJ2-7, with D maybe TRBD2 (6 bases). Germline assignment: CDR1 LNHDA and CDR2 SQIVND (reference sequence). The CDR3 has 14 residues. Trimming pared 1 base from V and 2 bases from J, leaving 9 bases between. The CDR3: CASSIAGEAYEQYF. The DNA for the CDR3 is TGTGCCAGTAGTATAGCGGGGGAAGCCTACGAGCAGTACTTC. The complete variable domain, with remaining parts taken from reference TRBV19 and TRBJ2-7, reads DGGITQSPKYLFRKEGQNVTLSCEQNLNHDAMYWYRQDPGQGLRLIYYSQIVNDFQKGDIAEGYSVSREKKESFPLTVTSAQKNPTAFYLCASSIAGEAYEQYFGPGTRLTVT.

This sequence joins TRBV5-6 and TRBJ2-5; TRBD1 might be the D (6 bases). The CDR3 is 14 residues long. V was shortened by 1 base and J by 5 bases, with 12 bases between the two germline ends. CDR1 is SGHDT and CDR2 is YYEEEE in the germline V gene. The DNA of the CDR3 is TGTGCCAGCAGCTTGATTACAGGGATCGAGACCCAGTACTTC. Translating gives CASSLITGIETQYF.

The chain combines TRBV5-6 with TRBJ1-5; a possible D gene is TRBD1 (5 bases). The germline gives CDR1 SGHDT, CDR2 YYEEEE. The CDR3 is made up of 15 amino acids. The V end lost 4 bases, the J end lost 6 bases, and 17 bases lay between the germline ends. CDR3 loop: CASSHSGGVIQPQHF. Written as DNA, the CDR3 is TGTGCCAGCAGCCACTCCGGAGGGGTTATTCAGCCCCAGCATTTT.

Here the CDR3 DNA reads TGTGCCAGCAGCGTAGGGAGCGGAGGGACCTACAATGAGCAGTTCTTC. Protein: CASSVGSGGTYNEQFF. V usage is TRBV9 and J usage is TRBJ2-1; TRBD2 is a possible D gene (6 bases). The V and J ends lost 0 bases and 2 bases respectively, with 12 bases between them. CDR1 SGDLS and CDR2 YYNGEE come from the germline V gene. The CDR3 is made up of 16 amino acids.

The chain is built from TRBV19 and TRBJ2-1; 8 bases fit TRBD1. CDR1 LNHDA and CDR2 SQIVND come from the germline V gene (reference sequence). The CDR3 sequence is 14 residues long. Unmatched junction bases numbered 9, after V lost 7 bases and J lost 7 bases. The CDR3 is CASMYSDRVNEQFF. The CDR3 region has the DNA TGTGCCAGTATGTATTCGGACAGGGTGAATGAGCAGTTCTTC.

In this sample, this clone turned up once. The J gene is TRBJ2-7, the V gene TRBV28; D might be TRBD2 (6 bases). V was clipped by 7 bases and J by 0 bases, with 19 bases between them. The CDR3 is made up of 16 amino acids. Germline loops: CDR1 MDHEN, CDR2 SYDVKM. The CDR3 bases are TGTGCCAGCAACCCGGTTGGGGGAGGATACTCCTACGAGCAGTACTTC. As protein: CASNPVGGGYSYEQYF.